Each of the 24 T cell receptor beta chains below was sequenced from the same sample in a study of blood T cell repertoires in COVID-19. Only in-frame clones appear in the TCRdb table, and some are missing; sequencing was by immunoSEQ multiplex PCR. The table lists about 62,000 clones, over 85% of them singletons. Sequenced input: peripheral blood. Every receptor here comes from a human donor in a cohort sampled during active COVID-19.

This sequence joins TRBV5-4 and TRBJ1-2; 7 nucleotides align to TRBD1. This CDR3 spans 15 amino acids. The germline CDR1 and CDR2 sequences are SGHNT and YYREEE (reference sequence). The junction had 2 bases not matched to a gene; V was cut back by 0 bases and J by 0 bases. CDR3 DNA: TGTGCCAGCAGCTTGGGGGGGACAGCTAACTATGGCTACACCTTC. As protein: CASSLGGTANYGYTF.

The table lists this clone with a few counts. The chain has TRBV9 and TRBJ2-7, with 9 bases aligning to TRBD1. CDR1 and CDR2 from the germline V gene are SGDLS and YYNGEE. V dropped 4 bases and J dropped 3; count of bases not matched to a gene: 5. The CDR3 extends over 14 amino acids. CDR3 coding DNA: TGTGCCAGCAGCCCCCAGACAGGGGGCTACGAGCAGTACTTC. Its translation is CASSPQTGGYEQYF. Using reference TRBV9 and TRBJ2-7 for the parts outside the CDR3, the full variable domain is DSGVTQTPKHLITATGQRVTLRCSPRSGDLSVYWYQQSLDQGLQFLIQYYNGEERAKGNILERFSAQQFPDLHSELNLSSLELGDSALYFCASSPQTGGYEQYFGPGTRLTVT.

V is TRBV19 and J is TRBJ1-2; possible D gene TRBD1, 5 bases. Germline V gives CDR1 LNHDA, CDR2 SQIVND (reference sequence). The CDR3 length is 13 residues. Trimming stripped 6 bases from V and 2 bases from J, with 10 bases between. CDR3 DNA sequence: TGTGCCAGTAGACCGGACACCAACTATGGCTACACCTTC. Amino acids: CASRPDTNYGYTF.

The chain uses TRBV11-3 and TRBJ2-7, with TRBD1 identical over 9 bases. Trimming removed 1 base from V and 4 bases from J; junction bases left unmatched: 5. The CDR3 has 15 residues. Germline V gene data show CDR1 as SGHNT and CDR2 as YENEEA. Here the CDR3 DNA reads TGTGCCAGCAGCTTAGGGACAGGGGCCGGGTACGAGCAGTACTTC. This sequence encodes CASSLGTGAGYEQYF.

The chain joins TRBV19 to TRBJ2-7; the D is unclear. This CDR3 is 13 amino acids long. Trimming cost V 3 bases and J 2 bases, with 8 bases left between them. Germline values: CDR1 LNHDA, CDR2 SQIVND (reference sequence). The CDR3 nucleotides read TGTGCCAGTAGTATTAAGGAGACCTACGAGCAGTACTTC. Translating it yields CASSIKETYEQYF.

V is TRBV12-3 or TRBV12-4 and J is TRBJ2-7, with D maybe TRBD2 (6 bases). Between the trimmed V and J ends, which lost 6 bases and 7 bases, there was a span of 16 bases. The CDR3 is made up of 13 amino acids. The CDR3: CASRLGGPGEQYF. CDR3 DNA: TGTGCCAGCAGGCTGGGGGGTCCTGGAGAGCAGTACTTC.

This chain joins TRBV6-6 and TRBJ2-7, with 9 bases matching TRBD1. The germline V gene encodes CDR1 MNHNY and CDR2 SVGAGI (reference sequence). V trimming: 6 bases; J trimming: 7 bases; junction bases outside the gene matches: 4. The length of the CDR3 is 12 residues. The CDR3 nucleotides are TGTGCCAGCAGGCCGACAGGGGGAGAGCAGTACTTC. Protein product: CASRPTGGEQYF.

The rearrangement links TRBV10-3 to TRBJ1-2; 9 bases fit TRBD1. Per germline, CDR1 ENHRY and CDR2 SYGVKD. Trimming removed 4 bases from V and 6 bases from J; junction bases left unmatched: 3. The CDR3 spans 13 residues. This chain's CDR3 is CAISGTGAHGYTF. Written as DNA, the CDR3 is TGTGCCATCAGTGGGACAGGGGCACATGGCTACACCTTC.

The chain employs TRBV27 and TRBJ2-3; 9 bases are shared with TRBD2. V lost 6 bases and J lost 0; bases outside the gene matches: 7. The length of the CDR3 is 16 residues. Per the germline V gene, CDR1 is MNHEY and CDR2 is SMNVEV (reference sequence). For the CDR3, the DNA is TGTGCCAGCAGAAATAGCGGGGGAACTAGCACAGATACGCAGTATTTT. It yields the protein CASRNSGGTSTDTQYF.

The rearrangement joins TRBV5-8 to TRBJ1-3, with 7 positions matching TRBD1. CDR1 SGHTS and CDR2 YDEGEE come from the germline V gene. Trimming took 6 bases from V and 0 from J; bases not matched to a gene: 15. The CDR3 is 18 residues long. The CDR3 reads CASTFGIPGQSSGNTIYF. DNA of the CDR3: TGTGCCAGCACTTTTGGGATTCCGGGACAGAGCTCTGGAAACACCATATATTTT.

The rearrangement uses TRBV6-5 and TRBJ2-7, with 8 bases lining up with TRBD2. V gave up 2 bases and J gave up 7 bases; unmatched junction bases: 10. The CDR3 is made up of 15 amino acids. Per the germline V gene, CDR1 is MNHEY and CDR2 is SVGAGI. The CDR3, as DNA: TGTGCCAGCAGTTACCCCGGGGGGGGGAATGGAGAGCAGTACTTC. This codes for CASSYPGGGNGEQYF.

This rearrangement joins TRBV7-8 to TRBJ2-7; TRBD2 agrees at 11 bases. Germline CDR1 SGHVS, CDR2 FQNEAQ. V lost 3 bases to trimming and J lost 6 bases; unmatched junction nucleotides: 1. The CDR3 has 13 amino acids. Written as DNA, the CDR3 is TGTGCCAGCAGCTTTACTAGCGGGGGCGAGCAGTACTTC. Its translation is CASSFTSGGEQYF. Using reference TRBV7-8 and TRBJ2-7 for the parts outside the CDR3, the full variable domain is GAGVSQSPRYKVAKRGQDVALRCDPISGHVSLFWYQQALGQGPEFLTYFQNEAQLDKSGLPSDRFFAERPEGSVSTLKIQRTQQEDSAVYLCASSFTSGGEQYFGPGTRLTVT.

The CDR3 region has the DNA TGTGCCAGTACTCCAACGGGGGGTCGGGAGACCCAGTACTTC. This sequence encodes CASTPTGGRETQYF. The chain is built from TRBV19 and TRBJ2-5, with 7 bases lining up with TRBD2. The V segment lost 7 bases and the J segment 5 bases; nucleotides outside the gene matches: 10. The CDR3 runs 14 residues. Per the germline V gene, CDR1 is LNHDA and CDR2 is SQIVND (reference sequence).

The rearrangement uses TRBV5-1 and TRBJ2-7; D call uncertain. The CDR3 sequence is 12 residues long. Trimming removed 7 bases at V and 1 base at J, with 9 bases between. Germline CDR1 is SGHRS and CDR2 is YFSETQ. CDR3 DNA sequence: TGCGCCAGCGCCACAGAGTCCTACGAGCAGTACTTC. It is translated as CASATESYEQYF.

The chain employs TRBV27 and TRBJ1-4; TRBD1 aligns across 7 bases. The CDR3 consists of 17 residues. Germline V gene data show CDR1 as MNHEY and CDR2 as SMNVEV (reference sequence). J lost 8 bases, V lost 5 bases, and 17 bases had no gene match. CDR3 sequence (DNA): TGTGCCAGCAGTCCAATACCCCGGACAGGTGAGGGCGAAAAACTGTTTTTT. Translated, it gives CASSPIPRTGEGEKLFF.

The CDR3 sequence is CAIGRLSSGANVLTF. The DNA of the CDR3 is TGTGCCATCGGAAGACTTAGCTCTGGGGCCAACGTCCTGACTTTC. The chain carries TRBV10-3 and TRBJ2-6; D remains ambiguous. The CDR3 length is 15 residues. V lost 8 bases, J lost 0 bases, and 11 bases lay in between. In germline, CDR1 is ENHRY, CDR2 SYGVKD.

V usage is TRBV5-6 and J usage is TRBJ2-1; 7 nucleotides line up with TRBD2. CDR3 length: 13 residues. Germline V gene lookup returns CDR1 SGHDT and CDR2 YYEEEE. J was trimmed by 12 bases and V by 4 bases; bases with no gene match: 10. DNA of the CDR3: TGTGCCAGCAGCCCAGAGCCTACGGGAGGGCAGTTCTTC. As protein: CASSPEPTGGQFF.

The chain joins TRBV5-1 to TRBJ2-2; maybe TRBD1 (7 bases). The CDR3 runs 17 residues. Germline CDR1 reads SGHRS; CDR2 reads YFSETQ. Trimming cost V 4 bases and J 5 bases, with 21 bases left between them. In DNA form, the CDR3 reads TGCGCCAGCAGCGCGCCCCATGGGCAGGGGGGTACCGGGGAGCTGTTTTTT. Encoded protein: CASSAPHGQGGTGELFF. The variable domain in full, completed from reference TRBV5-1 and TRBJ2-2, reads KAGVTQTPRYLIKTRGQQVTLSCSPISGHRSVSWYQQTPGQGLQFLFEYFSETQRNKGNFPGRFSGRQFSNSRSEMNVSTLELGDSALYLCASSAPHGQGGTGELFFGEGSRLTVL.

The chain uses TRBV7-6 and TRBJ2-2, with 7 nucleotides matching TRBD1. The V gene end was trimmed by 1 base and the J gene end by 1 base; junction bases not matched to a gene: 3. The CDR3 runs 16 residues. The germline V gene has CDR1 SGHVS and CDR2 FNYEAQ. The CDR3 here is CASSLEGGMNTGELFF. CDR3 DNA: TGTGCCAGCAGCTTAGAAGGGGGCATGAACACCGGGGAGCTGTTTTTT.

The table lists this clone with a count of one. CDR3 loop: CASSVAAREYNEQFF. The CDR3 DNA sequence: TGTGCCAGCAGCGTAGCCGCTAGAGAGTACAATGAGCAGTTCTTC. The V gene is TRBV9, the J gene TRBJ2-1, with no clear D. V lost 0 bases, J lost 4 bases, and 11 bases lay in between. The CDR3 length is 15 residues. Germline V lookup: CDR1 SGDLS, CDR2 YYNGEE. The variable domain in full, completed from reference TRBV9 and TRBJ2-1, reads DSGVTQTPKHLITATGQRVTLRCSPRSGDLSVYWYQQSLDQGLQFLIQYYNGEERAKGNILERFSAQQFPDLHSELNLSSLELGDSALYFCASSVAAREYNEQFFGPGTRLTVL.

The chain couples TRBV10-1 to TRBJ1-4, with unresolved D. This CDR3 comprises 12 residues. V lost 5 bases and J 12 bases, leaving 13 bases between the germline ends. Germline values: CDR1 WNHNN, CDR2 SYGVQD (reference sequence). DNA for the CDR3: TGCGCCAGCAGTAGCCGAGAGAGAGAACTGTTTTTT. It specifies CASSSRERELFF.

The chain carries TRBV7-3 and TRBJ2-3; 12 bases are a match to TRBD2. The J segment lost 3 bases and the V segment lost 5 bases, leaving 9 bases of the junction unmatched. The length of the CDR3 is 17 residues. From germline, CDR1 is SGHTA and CDR2 FQGTGA. The CDR3 DNA follows: TGTGCCAGCAGCCTGCTTCTAGCGGGAGGGCCGACAGATACGCAGTATTTT. The encoded protein is CASSLLLAGGPTDTQYF.

V is TRBV27 and J is TRBJ2-1; 13 bases map to TRBD2. Germline V gives CDR1 MNHEY, CDR2 SMNVEV (reference sequence). The CDR3 spans 15 residues. J lost 8 bases, V lost 5 bases, and 6 bases had no gene match. This CDR3 is CASSLRTSGSYEQFF. The CDR3 nucleotides are TGTGCCAGCAGTCTTCGGACTAGCGGGAGCTATGAGCAGTTCTTC.

This clone was seen just once. The chain is built from TRBV6-2 or TRBV6-3 and TRBJ2-2; 11 bases are shared with TRBD2. This CDR3 region has 15 residues. Germline CDR1 is MNHEY and CDR2 is SVGEGT. The junction had 5 bases not matched to a gene; V was cut back by 6 bases and J by 5 bases. The CDR3 is CASSLAGGRTGELFF. For the CDR3, the DNA is TGTGCCAGCAGCCTAGCGGGAGGTCGGACCGGGGAGCTGTTTTTT.